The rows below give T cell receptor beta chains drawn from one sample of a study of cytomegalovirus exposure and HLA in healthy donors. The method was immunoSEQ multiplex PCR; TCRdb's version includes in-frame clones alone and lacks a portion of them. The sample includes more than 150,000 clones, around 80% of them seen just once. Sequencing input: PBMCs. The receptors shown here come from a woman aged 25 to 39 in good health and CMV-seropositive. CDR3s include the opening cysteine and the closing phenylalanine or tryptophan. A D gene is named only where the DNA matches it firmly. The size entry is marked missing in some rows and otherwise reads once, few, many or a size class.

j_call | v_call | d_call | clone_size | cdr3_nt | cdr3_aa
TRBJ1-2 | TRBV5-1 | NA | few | TGCGCCAGCAGCTCCGGACACAACTATGGCTACACCTTC | CASSSGHNYGYTF
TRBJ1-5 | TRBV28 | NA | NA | TGTGCCAGCAGTGGCAGACAGCCCCAGCATTTT | CASSGRQPQHF
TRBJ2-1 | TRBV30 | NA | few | TGTGCCTGGAGTGTAAATTCGTTGAATGAGCAGTTCTTC | CAWSVNSLNEQFF
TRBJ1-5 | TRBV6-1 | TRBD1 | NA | TGTGCCAGCAAGGAGGGGGCGGCTCAGCCCCAGCATTTT | CASKEGAAQPQHF
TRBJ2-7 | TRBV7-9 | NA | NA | TGTGCCAGCCACGACCTACATCCAGGCGGGGGCTTCTACTACGAGCAGTACTTC | CASHDLHPGGGFYYEQYF
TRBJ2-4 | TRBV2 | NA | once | TGTGCCAGCGATGAGGGGGTCAACATTCAGTACTTC | CASDEGVNIQYF
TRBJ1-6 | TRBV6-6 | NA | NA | TGTGCCAGCACTTGGATGACAGGATCCTATAATTCACCCCTCCACTTT | CASTWMTGSYNSPLHF
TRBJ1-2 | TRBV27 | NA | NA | TGTGCCAGCAGTCCCACCGCGGGGGGCGCTTATGGCTACACCTTC | CASSPTAGGAYGYTF
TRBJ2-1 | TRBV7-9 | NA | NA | TGTGCCAGCAGCTTAGAGTGGGGGCAGCGGTTCTTC | CASSLEWGQRFF
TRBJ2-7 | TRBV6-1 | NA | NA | TGTGCCAGCTTGACAGGTTACGAGCAGTACTTC | CASLTGYEQYF
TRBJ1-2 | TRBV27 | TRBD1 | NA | TGTGCCAGCAGCTGGACAGGGAACTATGGCTACACCTTC | CASSWTGNYGYTF
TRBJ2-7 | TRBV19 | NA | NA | TGTGCCAGTAGTGGAGGCTACTACGAGCAGTACTTC | CASSGGYYEQYF
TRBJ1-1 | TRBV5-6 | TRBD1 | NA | TGTGCCAGCAGCAAACCGGACAGGGGGATTGGCAGCACTGAAGCTTTCTTT | CASSKPDRGIGSTEAFF
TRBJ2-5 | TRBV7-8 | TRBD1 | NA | TGTGCCAGCAGCTACAGGGGCAGCCAAGAGACCCAGTACTTC | CASSYRGSQETQYF
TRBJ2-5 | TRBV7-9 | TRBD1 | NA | TGTGCCAGCAGCTCCCAAGTCCGACAGGGCCCAGAGACCCAGTACTTC | CASSSQVRQGPETQYF
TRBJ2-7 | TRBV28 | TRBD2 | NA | TGTGCCAGCAGTAGGAGGGGACTAGCGGGGCCCACCTTC | CASSRRGLAGPTF
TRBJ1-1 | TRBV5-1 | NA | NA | TGCGCCAGCAGCTTGGACCCCACGGGGATGAACACTGAAGCTTTCTTT | CASSLDPTGMNTEAFF
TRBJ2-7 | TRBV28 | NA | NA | TGTGCCAGCAGTTTGGGGGCAGGGTTTCCCTACGAGCAGTACTTC | CASSLGAGFPYEQYF
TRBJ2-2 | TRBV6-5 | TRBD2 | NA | TGTGCCAGCAGTTACTCGCGTGGCGGGGGACTGTTTTTT | CASSYSRGGGLFF
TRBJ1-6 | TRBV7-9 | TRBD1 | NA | TGTGCCAGCACCTCCGGACAGGGGAATTCACCCCTCCACTTT | CASTSGQGNSPLHF
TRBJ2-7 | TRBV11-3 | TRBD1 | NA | TGTGCCAGCAGCCCCGGGGCAGGGGGCTACGAGCAGTACTTC | CASSPGAGGYEQYF
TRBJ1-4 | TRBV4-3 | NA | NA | TGCGCCAGCAGCCAAGAATTCGGGATGGGGGAAAAACTGTTTTTT | CASSQEFGMGEKLFF
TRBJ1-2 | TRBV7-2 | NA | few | TGTGCCAGCAGCCCTGTCAGGGACTCCCCGTATGGCTACACCTTC | CASSPVRDSPYGYTF
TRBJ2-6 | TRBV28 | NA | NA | TGTGCCAGCAGTTCGCCAGGTTCTGGGGCCAACGTCCTGACTTTC | CASSSPGSGANVLTF
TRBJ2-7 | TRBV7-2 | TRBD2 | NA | TGTGCCAGCAGCTCAGGGACTAGTCGCGAGCAGTACTTC | CASSSGTSREQYF
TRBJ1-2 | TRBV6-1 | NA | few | TGTGCCAGCACCGACGGGCCAGGGGCTGGCTATGGCTACACCTTC | CASTDGPGAGYGYTF
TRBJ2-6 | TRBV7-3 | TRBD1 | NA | TGTGCCAGCAGCTTAAAGGGACAGACAAGCTCTGGGGCCAACGTCCTGACTTTC | CASSLKGQTSSGANVLTF
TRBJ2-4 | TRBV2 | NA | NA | TGTGCCAGTGTACAGGGTGGAAACATTCAGTACTTC | CASVQGGNIQYF
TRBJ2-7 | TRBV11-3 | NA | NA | TGTGCCAGCAGCTTAGAAAGGGGAGGGGGTTCCTACGAGCAGTACTTC | CASSLERGGGSYEQYF
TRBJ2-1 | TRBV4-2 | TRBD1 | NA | TGTGCCAGCAGCCAAGACCCCGACAGGGCAAACGAGCAGTTCTTC | CASSQDPDRANEQFF
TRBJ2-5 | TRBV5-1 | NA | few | TGCGCCAGCAGCTTGGCCATGTTTCAAGAGACCCAGTACTTC | CASSLAMFQETQYF
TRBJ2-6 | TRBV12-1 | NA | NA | TGTGCCAGCAGCCCCTGGGCCCCGGGAGGGGCCAACGTCCTGACTTTC | CASSPWAPGGANVLTF
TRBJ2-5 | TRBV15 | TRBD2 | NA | TGTGCCACCAGCAGAGGTGGCGGGGGGCTCGAAAGGGAGACCCAGTACTTC | CATSRGGGGLERETQYF
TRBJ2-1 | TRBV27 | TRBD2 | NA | TGTGCCAGCAGTCCTCCCGCTAGCGGGGGGTCCCCCTACAATGAGCAGTTCTTC | CASSPPASGGSPYNEQFF
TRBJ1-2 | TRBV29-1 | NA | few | TGCAGCGTTCTTAGCGCTGGAGGCTACACCTTC | CSVLSAGGYTF
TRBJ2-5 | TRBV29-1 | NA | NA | TGCAGCGTTGAAGGGAGGGGTGAGACCCAGTACTTC | CSVEGRGETQYF
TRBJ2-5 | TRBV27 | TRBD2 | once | TGTGCCAGCAGTTTATCCCTTGGGACTAGCGGGGGGGTGTACCAAGAGACCCAGTACTTC | CASSLSLGTSGGVYQETQYF
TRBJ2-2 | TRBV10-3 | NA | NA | TGTGCCATCAGCCCTATCCCCCGGCGGGACACCGGGGAGCTGTTTTTT | CAISPIPRRDTGELFF
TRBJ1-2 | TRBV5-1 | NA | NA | TGCGCCAGCAGCCCATCACAGAGCTATGGCTACACCTTC | CASSPSQSYGYTF
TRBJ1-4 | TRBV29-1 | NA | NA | TGCAGCGCCCTTGGTTCGGGGGATGAAAAACTGTTTTTT | CSALGSGDEKLFF
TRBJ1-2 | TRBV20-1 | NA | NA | TGCAGTGCCACAGAGAACTATGGCTACACCTTC | CSATENYGYTF
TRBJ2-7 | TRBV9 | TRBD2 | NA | TGTGCCAGCAGCTCGGGACTAGCGGTCTCCTACGAGCAGTACTTC | CASSSGLAVSYEQYF
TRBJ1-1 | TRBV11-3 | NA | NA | TGTGCCAGCACCACGGGTCTACTCACTGAAGCTTTCTTT | CASTTGLLTEAFF
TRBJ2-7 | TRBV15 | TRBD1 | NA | TGTGCCACCAGCAGAGGAACCGTCTCGGACAGGCAACTATACGAGCAGTACTTC | CATSRGTVSDRQLYEQYF
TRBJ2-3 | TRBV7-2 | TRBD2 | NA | TGTGCCAGCAGCTCTAGCGGGGGGGTGGGAGATACGCAGTATTTT | CASSSSGGVGDTQYF
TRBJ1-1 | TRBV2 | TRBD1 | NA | TGTGCCAGCAGTGAAAGAACAGGGGGGAAAGCTTTCTTT | CASSERTGGKAFF
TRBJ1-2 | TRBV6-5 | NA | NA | TGTGCCAGCAGTTTACTCCGAGGGCAAGGCTACACCTTC | CASSLLRGQGYTF
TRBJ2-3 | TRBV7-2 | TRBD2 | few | TGTGCCAGCAGCTCCGGGACTAGCGGGGGGCACTTAGATACGCAGTATTTT | CASSSGTSGGHLDTQYF
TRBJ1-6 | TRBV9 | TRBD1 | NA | TGTGCCAGCAGCGGTATGGACAGGGTTGATTCACCCCTCCACTTT | CASSGMDRVDSPLHF
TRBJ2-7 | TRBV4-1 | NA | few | TGCGCCAGCAGCCAACCGCCAAGTCGAGGCACCTCCTACGAGCAGTACTTC | CASSQPPSRGTSYEQYF
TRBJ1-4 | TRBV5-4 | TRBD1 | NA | TGTGCCAGCAGCCCACAGGGGGCGGGTTCAGGTGAAAAACTGTTTTTT | CASSPQGAGSGEKLFF
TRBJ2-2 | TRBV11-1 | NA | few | TGTGCCAGCAGCCCAGTGCCGGGGGAGCTGTTTTTT | CASSPVPGELFF
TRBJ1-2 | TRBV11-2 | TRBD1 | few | TGTGCCAGCAGCCCCAGAGACAGGGGGGAGGCCTTC | CASSPRDRGEAF
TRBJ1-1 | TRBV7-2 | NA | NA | TGTGCCAGCAGCCTTTTCCTCACTGAAGCTTTCTTT | CASSLFLTEAFF
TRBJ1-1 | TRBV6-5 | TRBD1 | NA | TGTGCCAGCAGTAGAGGGACAGGGGTGACTGAAGCTTTCTTT | CASSRGTGVTEAFF
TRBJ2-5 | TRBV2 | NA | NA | TGTGCCAGCAGTGATACAGCGGGTCAGACCCAGTACTTC | CASSDTAGQTQYF